This section outlines one T cell receptor beta chain sequence together with its context. The sample originates from a study of technical replicates of blood from several donors. Assay used: immunoSEQ multiplex PCR; TCRdb lists only in-frame clones, some missing. The table lists about 88,000 clones, more than 85% of them singletons. The sample was T cells isolated from PBMCs. This receptor was taken from a human donor in good health.

The CDR3 DNA reads TGCGCCAGCAGTCGATGGGACAAGGTTTGTACTTTCTTT. Its protein product is CASSRWDKVCTFF. The rearrangement links TRBV23-1 to TRBJ1-1; perhaps TRBD1 as D (6 bases). TRBV23-1 is filed as an ORF, its function uncertain. V gave up 4 bases and J gave up 12 bases, with 18 bases separating them. The CDR3 sequence is 13 residues long.